This entry describes one TCR beta chain. The antigen is not known. Germline V gene lookup returns CDR1 LNHDA and CDR2 SQIVND (reference sequence). The V and J ends lost 5 bases and 0 bases respectively, with 17 bases between them. The CDR3 is 17 residues long. These data are taken from a study of T cell responses to AZD1222 COVID-19 vaccine. The wider study: Pooled samples include second doses given at about 4 or 12 weeks. Overall study findings and caveats: Females outnumbered males among donors, who were mostly white British; clonal diversity was possibly underestimated. The breadth and depth of Spike-specific TCRs increased once two AZD1222 doses had been given. A reported finding is that nearly half of spike-specific TCRs target unmutated variant regions.

Here immunoSEQ multiplex PCR was the method, and the copy in TCRdb shows in-frame clones only, minus some. The sample lists around 110,000 clones, about 92% occurring once. The sequence was obtained from an adult in good health. The V gene is TRBV19, the J gene TRBJ1-3, with a tentative D call TRBD1 (5 bases). The material sequenced was peripheral blood, taken on day 0 of AZD1222 vaccination. CDR3 sequence: CASSHNLGTFSGNTIYF. As DNA, the CDR3 is TGTGCCAGTAGTCACAATTTGGGGACGTTCTCTGGAAACACCATATATTTT.